A single sample is the source of the 2 T cell receptor beta chains below, sequenced in a study of T cells of healthy individuals. TCRdb re-called the 5' RACE reads with MiXCR, one entry per CDR3 protein. The sample consists of about 53,000 distinct CDR3 sequences, roughly 15% of them appearing once. The receptors come from a human donor in good health.

This clonotype has a count of ten or more. The V gene is TRBV20-1, the J gene TRBJ1-2; 7 bases are shared with TRBD1. The CDR3 is 15 residues long. Germline V gene data show CDR1 as DFQATT and CDR2 as SNEGSKA (reference sequence). Trimming cost V 2 bases and J 0 bases; bases outside gene matches: 6. CDR3 sequence: CSARIPGGANYGYTF. CDR3 DNA sequence: TGCAGTGCTAGAATTCCAGGGGGGGCTAACTATGGCTACACCTTC.

This chain uses TRBV4-3 with TRBJ1-5, with a possible D match to TRBD1 (6 bases). Trimming took 2 bases from V and 2 from J, leaving 16 bases between them. CDR3 length equals 17 residues. Germline CDR1 LGHNA, CDR2 YSLEER. The CDR3 sequence: CASSQYRGGGGNQPQHF. For the CDR3, the DNA is TGCGCCAGCAGCCAATATAGGGGGGGCGGAGGCAATCAGCCCCAGCATTTT.